The rows below give T cell receptor beta chains drawn from one sample of a study of monozygotic twins with inflammatory bowel disease. Reprocessing the 5' RACE reads, TCRdb reports a single entry for every CDR3 protein and omits DNA. Its listing shows around 150,000 distinct CDR3 sequences. Material for sequencing was blood. These receptors all come from a human donor with ulcerative colitis or Crohn's disease, or a healthy co-twin of an affected twin (not recorded which). CDR3s include the opening cysteine and the closing phenylalanine or tryptophan.

J: TRBJ2-7; V: TRBV5-1; length: 18; CDR3: CASSFVPGWAQSSYEQYF
J: TRBJ2-7; V: TRBV18; length: 15; CDR3: CASSPLGTGTYEQYF
J: TRBJ2-7; V: TRBV5-4; length: 13; CDR3: CASSATGNYEQYF
J: TRBJ2-1; V: TRBV11-1; length: 19; CDR3: CASTPWGTSGSSSYNEQFF
J: TRBJ2-3; V: TRBV5-1; length: 17; CDR3: CASSLESSFPHTDTQYF
J: TRBJ2-1; V: TRBV7-9; length: 16; CDR3: CASSPPPPGVYNEQFF
J: TRBJ1-1; V: TRBV5-1; length: 15; CDR3: CASSNNRGPNTEAFF
J: TRBJ2-6; V: TRBV27; length: 16; CDR3: CASSLFWFSGANVLTF
J: TRBJ2-2; V: TRBV24-1; length: 16; CDR3: CATEVGGGANTGELFF
J: TRBJ1-1; V: TRBV19; length: 14; CDR3: CASSIVGFKIEAFF
J: TRBJ1-4; V: TRBV12-3/TRBV12-4; length: 17; CDR3: CASSLGAGTDNNEKLFF